This T cell receptor (beta chain) emerged from a study of blood T cell repertoires in COVID-19. Study as a whole: Samples of COVID-19 (acute and convalescent) were obtained from the United States, Italy and Spain.

The CDR3 sequence is 15 residues long. The V end was cut by 4 bases, the J end by 1 base, with 10 bases between. Germline CDR1 LNHDA, CDR2 SQIVND (reference sequence). How the authors handled the data: Estimation of nucleated cell counts relied on the amplification of reference gene primers. The method was immunoSEQ multiplex PCR; TCRdb's version includes in-frame clones alone and lacks a portion of them. V and J calls plus clone size are reproduced from that table; the DNA served to infer D and trimming. Seen here are hundreds of thousands of clones, 85% to 90% observed once, and the top ten hold 1.3% to 1.5%. This clone was detected only a few times.

The sequence was obtained from a man older than 75 with acute or convalescent COVID-19. The chain has TRBV19 and TRBJ1-4; D not certain. Sequenced: peripheral blood. In DNA, the CDR3 is TGTGCCAGTAGTAGTTTGGGAGGAACTAATGAAAAACTGTTTTTT. Translating gives CASSSLGGTNEKLFF.